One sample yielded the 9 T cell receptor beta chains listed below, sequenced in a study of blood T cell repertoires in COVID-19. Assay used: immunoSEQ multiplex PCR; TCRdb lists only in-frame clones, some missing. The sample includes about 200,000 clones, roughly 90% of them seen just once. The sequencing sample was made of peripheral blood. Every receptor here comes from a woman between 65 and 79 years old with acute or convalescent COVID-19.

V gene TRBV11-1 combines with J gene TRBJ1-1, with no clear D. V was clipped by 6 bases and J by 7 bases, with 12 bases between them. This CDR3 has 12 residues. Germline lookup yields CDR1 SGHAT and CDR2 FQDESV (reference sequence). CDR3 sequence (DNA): TGTGCCAGCAGTCCCCCGGGGATTGAAGCTTTCTTT. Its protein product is CASSPPGIEAFF.

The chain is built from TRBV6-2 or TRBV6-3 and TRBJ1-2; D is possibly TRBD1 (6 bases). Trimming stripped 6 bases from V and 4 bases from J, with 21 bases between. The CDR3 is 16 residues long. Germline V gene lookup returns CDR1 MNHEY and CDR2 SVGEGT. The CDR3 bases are TGTGCCAGCAGCCATCCGGGACATCCTGGAAGCTATGGCTACACCTTC. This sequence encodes CASSHPGHPGSYGYTF.

CDR3 loop: CATSDLSSPTGELFF. CDR3 sequence (DNA): TGTGCCACCAGTGATTTGAGCTCCCCAACCGGGGAGCTGTTTTTT. The genes are TRBV24-1 and TRBJ2-2, with D unresolved. The germline V gene has CDR1 KGHDR and CDR2 SFDVKD. Trimming stripped 0 bases from V and 5 bases from J, with 9 bases between. CDR3 length: 15 residues.

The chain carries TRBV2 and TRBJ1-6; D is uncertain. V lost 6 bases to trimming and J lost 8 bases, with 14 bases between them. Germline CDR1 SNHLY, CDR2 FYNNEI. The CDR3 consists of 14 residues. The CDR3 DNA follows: TGTGCCAGCAGCCAGCTCCGCGGAGATTCACCCCTCCACTTT. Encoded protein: CASSQLRGDSPLHF. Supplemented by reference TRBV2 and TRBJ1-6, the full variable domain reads EPEVTQTPSHQVTQMGQEVILRCVPISNHLYFYWYRQILGQKVEFLVSFYNNEISEKSEIFDDQFSVERPDGSNFTLKIRSTKLEDSAMYFCASSQLRGDSPLHFGNGTRLTVT.

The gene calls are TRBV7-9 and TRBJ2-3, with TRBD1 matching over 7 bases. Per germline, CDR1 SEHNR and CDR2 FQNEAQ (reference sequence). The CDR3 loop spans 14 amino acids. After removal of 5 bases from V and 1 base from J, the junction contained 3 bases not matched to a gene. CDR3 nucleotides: TGTGCCAGCAGCCCCACAGGGGGCACAGATACGCAGTATTTT. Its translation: CASSPTGGTDTQYF.

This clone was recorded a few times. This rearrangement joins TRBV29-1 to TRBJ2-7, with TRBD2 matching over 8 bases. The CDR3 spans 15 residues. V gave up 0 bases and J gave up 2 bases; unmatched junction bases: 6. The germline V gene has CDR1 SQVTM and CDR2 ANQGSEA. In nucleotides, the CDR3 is TGCAGCGTTGAAGATCTAACTAGCGGAGCCTACGAGCAGTACTTC. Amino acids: CSVEDLTSGAYEQYF.

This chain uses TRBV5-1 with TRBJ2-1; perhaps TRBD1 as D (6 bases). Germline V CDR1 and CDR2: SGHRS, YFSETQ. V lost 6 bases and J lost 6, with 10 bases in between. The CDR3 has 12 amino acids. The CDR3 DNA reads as TGCGCCAGCACAGGACAGACCAATGAGCAGTTCTTC. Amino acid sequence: CASTGQTNEQFF.

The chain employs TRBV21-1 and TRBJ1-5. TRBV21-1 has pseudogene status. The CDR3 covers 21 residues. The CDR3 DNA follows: TGTGCCAGCAGCAAAGCACGGCAGCCGCGGGGGTTCAAAGAACCGCGTCAGCCCCAGCATTTT. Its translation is CASSKARQPRGFKEPRQPQHF.

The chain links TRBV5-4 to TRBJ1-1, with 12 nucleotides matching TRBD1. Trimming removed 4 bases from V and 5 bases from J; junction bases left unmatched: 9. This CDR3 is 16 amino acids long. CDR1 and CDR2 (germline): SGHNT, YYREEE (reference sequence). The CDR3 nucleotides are TGTGCCAGCAGCGCGGGGACAGGGGGCGCGAGAACTGAAGCTTTCTTT. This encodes CASSAGTGGARTEAFF.